This record looks at one T cell receptor (beta chain) sequence and its context. Its antigen is currently unknown. It was with 60 Vbeta and 13 Jbeta primers that the PCR ran. Profiling relied on immunoSEQ multiplex PCR, and the TCRdb table lists in-frame clones only, not all of them. There are some 120,000 clones in the sample; more than 60% occur only once, and 2% to 3% lies in the top ten. Germline V lookup: CDR1 MGHRA, CDR2 YSYEKL. The CDR3 runs 15 residues. Unmatched junction bases numbered 13, after V lost 4 bases and J lost 8 bases. This specimen belongs to a study of cytomegalovirus exposure and HLA in healthy donors. Study details: Clustering assigned over 70% of the approximately 390 genotyped donors to the Caucasian-associated ancestry cluster. Regarding the study as a whole: DRB1 showed the most TCR associations and HLA-C the fewest in a later analysis, as rates varied by HLA locus. Associated with cytomegalovirus, according to the listing, were some 150 TCR beta chains. It was reportedly the case that the classifier diagnosed cytomegalovirus status with high specificity and sensitivity.

The V and J genes are TRBV4-1 and TRBJ1-2, with 7 positions matching TRBD1. The sequence was obtained from a female donor in good health and CMV-seronegative. Sequenced: PBMCs. CDR3 DNA: TGCGCCAGCAGCCGCCCCCCCGGTAGGGGGCGAGGCTACACCTTC. Translated: CASSRPPGRGRGYTF.